The clone carrying this T cell receptor (beta chain) has ten or more counts. This sample is part of a study of identical twins. The CDR3 consists of 15 residues. Germline loops: CDR1 SGHTA, CDR2 FQGNSA. Trimming took 6 bases from V and 3 from J, leaving 14 bases between them. TCRdb independently ran MiXCR on the 5' RACE reads; one entry per CDR3 protein. The table lists approximately 630,000 distinct CDR3 sequences, 7.1% of them singletons. The sample also formed part of further work on yellow fever vaccine responses in identical twins.

The chain links TRBV7-2 to TRBJ2-2; the D call may be TRBD1 or TRBD2 (6 bases each). The source is a woman aged 18-30 years in good health. Material for sequencing was PBMCs. The CDR3 protein is CASRRGRTDTGELFF. CDR3 in DNA: TGTGCCAGCAGGAGGGGGAGGACGGACACCGGGGAGCTGTTTTTT.